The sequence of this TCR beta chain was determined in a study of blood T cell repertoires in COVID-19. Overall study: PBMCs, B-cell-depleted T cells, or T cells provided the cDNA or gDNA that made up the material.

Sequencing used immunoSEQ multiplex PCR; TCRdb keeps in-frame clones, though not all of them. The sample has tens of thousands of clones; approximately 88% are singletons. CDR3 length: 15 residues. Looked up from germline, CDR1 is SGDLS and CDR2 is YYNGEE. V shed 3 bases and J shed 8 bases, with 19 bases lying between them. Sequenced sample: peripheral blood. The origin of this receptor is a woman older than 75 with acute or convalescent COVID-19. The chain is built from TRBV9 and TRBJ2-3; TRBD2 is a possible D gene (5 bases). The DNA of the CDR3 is TGTGCCAGCAGCGCCGCGGGCCCCCTCGAGGGTACGCAGTATTTT. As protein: CASSAAGPLEGTQYF. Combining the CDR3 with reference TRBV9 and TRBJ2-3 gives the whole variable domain DSGVTQTPKHLITATGQRVTLRCSPRSGDLSVYWYQQSLDQGLQFLIQYYNGEERAKGNILERFSAQQFPDLHSELNLSSLELGDSALYFCASSAAGPLEGTQYFGPGTRLTVL.